This T cell receptor beta chain emerged from a study of post-analysis software for immune sequencing data. Looking at the study overall: Both relapsing-remitting and secondary progressive multiple sclerosis featured among the disease courses, as did progressive-relapsing multiple sclerosis. Study-wide findings and caveats: About five TRBV segments occurring more often in patients than controls included TRBV5-6, TRBV5-1 and TRBV20-1. Same-batch preparations were strongly co-clustered by F measure. When compared against controls, multiple sclerosis patients showed significantly lower normalized Chao1 diversity.

The CDR3 sequence is 14 residues long. Losses at the gene ends were 6 bases for V and 12 bases for J; bases not matched to a gene: 15. A note on this clonotype: Antigen unknown.

Unique molecular identifiers were present in the TCR beta cDNA libraries. Some 500,000 cDNA molecules were obtained per 1 to 10 million input T cells. TCRdb processed the PCR reads anew with MiXCR; each CDR3 protein has one entry. In the table there are 750,000 to 950,000 distinct CDR3 sequences, under 70% of which are singletons. The V and J genes are TRBV12-3 or TRBV12-4 and TRBJ2-7, with TRBD1 identical over 9 bases. This TCR came from a girl aged 5 to 17 with multiple sclerosis. The specimen was blood. CDR3 sequence reads: CASRSTGGSETRYF. DNA of the CDR3: TGTGCCAGCAGATCTACAGGGGGCTCAGAGACCCGGTACTTC.